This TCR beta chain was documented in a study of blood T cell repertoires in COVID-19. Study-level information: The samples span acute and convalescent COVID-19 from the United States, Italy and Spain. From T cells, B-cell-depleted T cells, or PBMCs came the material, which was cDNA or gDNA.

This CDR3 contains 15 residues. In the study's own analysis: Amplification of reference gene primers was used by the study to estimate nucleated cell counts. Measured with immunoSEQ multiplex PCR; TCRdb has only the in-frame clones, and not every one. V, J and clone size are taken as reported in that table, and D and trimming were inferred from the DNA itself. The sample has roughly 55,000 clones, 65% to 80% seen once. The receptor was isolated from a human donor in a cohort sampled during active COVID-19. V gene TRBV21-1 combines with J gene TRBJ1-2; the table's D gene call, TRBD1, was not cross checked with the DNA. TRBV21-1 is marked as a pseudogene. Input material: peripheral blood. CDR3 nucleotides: TGTGCCAGCAGCACCGGACAGGGGAAAGGCTATGGCTACACCTTC. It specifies CASSTGQGKGYGYTF.